These 9 T cell receptor beta chains share one sample of origin, sequenced in a study of blood T cell repertoires in COVID-19. Some clones are missing from TCRdb's copy, which holds only in-frame ones; the method was immunoSEQ multiplex PCR. The sample includes 170,000 or so clones, over 80% of them seen just once. Sequencing was performed on peripheral blood. Receptors were obtained from a woman aged 55-69 years with acute or convalescent COVID-19.

This clone was detected a few times. V and J are TRBV18 and TRBJ1-2, with a possible D match to TRBD1 (5 bases). Germline loops: CDR1 KGHSH, CDR2 LQKENI. The CDR3 contains 16 residues. The V end was cut by 1 base, the J end by 4 bases, with 16 bases between. The CDR3 loop is CASSPRQGGFGYGYTF. The CDR3 DNA reads as TGTGCCAGCTCACCACGCCAGGGAGGTTTCGGCTATGGCTACACCTTC.

The CDR3 is CASSFTQGANTEAFF. The CDR3 DNA reads as TGTGCCAGCAGCTTTACTCAGGGGGCGAACACTGAAGCTTTCTTT. V is TRBV7-2 and J is TRBJ1-1; 8 nucleotides line up with TRBD1. The CDR3 spans 15 residues. V was clipped by 3 bases and J by 1 base; unmatched bases: 4. Germline V gene lookup returns CDR1 SGHTA and CDR2 FQGNSA.

The rearrangement uses TRBV7-2 and TRBJ2-7; no clear D. Germline V lookup: CDR1 SGHTA, CDR2 FQGNSA. Deletions cut 1 base from V and 4 bases from J, with 5 bases between. The CDR3 totals 12 residues. CDR3 region: CASSLGYYEQYF. CDR3 DNA: TGTGCCAGCAGCTTAGGTTATTACGAGCAGTACTTC.

The V and J genes are TRBV2 and TRBJ2-7; 7 bases line up with TRBD1. V trimming: 11 bases; J trimming: 2 bases; junction bases outside the gene matches: 6. Germline CDR1 and CDR2: SNHLY and FYNNEI. The length of the CDR3 is 12 residues. This CDR3 reads CADRDSTYEQYF. CDR3 nucleotide sequence: TGTGCCGACCGGGACAGTACCTACGAGCAGTACTTC.

J is TRBJ2-2 and V is TRBV6-1, with 8 nucleotides matching TRBD2. The CDR3 runs to 17 residues. J was trimmed by 1 base and V by 4 bases; bases with no gene match: 8. Germline V gene lookup returns CDR1 MNHNS and CDR2 SASEGT. The CDR3 bases are TGTGCCAGCAGTGTGCAAGCGGGGGCACAGAACACCGGGGAGCTGTTTTTT. This gives the protein CASSVQAGAQNTGELFF.

Remarks on this clone: The sample contains more than one DNA sequence encoding this CDR3. This chain uses TRBV5-1 with TRBJ2-5, with 9 bases that match TRBD2. V trimming: 5 bases; J trimming: 2 bases; junction bases outside the gene matches: 4. The CDR3 has 14 residues. Germline assignment: CDR1 SGHRS and CDR2 YFSETQ. The DNA of the CDR3 is TGCGCCAGCAGTCCAGCGGGGGGTCAAGAGACCCAGTACTTC. Translation: CASSPAGGQETQYF.

J is TRBJ2-1 and V is TRBV4-3, with D perhaps TRBD2 (6 bases). Between the trimmed V and J ends, which lost 3 bases and 0 bases, there was a span of 24 bases. CDR1 and CDR2 (germline): LGHNA, YSLEER. The CDR3 has 20 amino acids. CDR3 amino acids: CASSQVLEAGSLSSYNEQFF. CDR3 nucleotide sequence: TGCGCCAGCAGCCAGGTCCTCGAGGCGGGGTCCTTGAGCTCCTACAATGAGCAGTTCTTC.

V is TRBV6-6 and J is TRBJ2-1; 9 bases match TRBD1. CDR3 length equals 15 residues. With V trimmed by 4 bases and J by 2 bases, 3 bases remained unmatched. Per the germline V gene, CDR1 is MNHNY and CDR2 is SVGAGI (reference sequence). The CDR3 protein is CASSFRDRAYNEQFF. The CDR3 DNA follows: TGTGCCAGCAGTTTCCGGGACAGGGCCTACAATGAGCAGTTCTTC.

The chain combines TRBV12-5 with TRBJ1-5, with D unresolved. The CDR3 has 12 residues. Germline V gives CDR1 LGHNT, CDR2 FRNRAP. Trimming left V 4 bases short and J 5 bases short, with 6 bases between. The CDR3, as DNA: TGTGCTAGTGGTTACCGCGATCAGCCCCAGCATTTT. It yields the protein CASGYRDQPQHF.